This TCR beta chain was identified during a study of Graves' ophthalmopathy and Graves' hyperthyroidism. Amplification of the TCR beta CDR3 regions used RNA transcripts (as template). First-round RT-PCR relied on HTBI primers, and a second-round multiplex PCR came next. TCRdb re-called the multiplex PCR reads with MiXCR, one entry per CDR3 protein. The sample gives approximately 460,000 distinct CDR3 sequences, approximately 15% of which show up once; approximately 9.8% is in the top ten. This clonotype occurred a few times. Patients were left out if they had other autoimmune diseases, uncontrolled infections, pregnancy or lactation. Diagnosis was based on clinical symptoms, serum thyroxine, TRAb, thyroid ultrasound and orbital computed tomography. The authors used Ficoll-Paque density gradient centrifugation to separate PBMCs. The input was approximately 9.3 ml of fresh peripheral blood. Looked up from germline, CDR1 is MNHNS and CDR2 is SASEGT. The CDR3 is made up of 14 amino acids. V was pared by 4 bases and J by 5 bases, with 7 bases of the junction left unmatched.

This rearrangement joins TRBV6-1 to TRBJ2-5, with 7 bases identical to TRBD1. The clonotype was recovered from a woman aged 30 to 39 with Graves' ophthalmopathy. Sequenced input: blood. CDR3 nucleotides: TGTGCCAGCAGTGCACTAGGGGGCGTGGAGACCCAGTACTTC. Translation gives CASSALGGVETQYF.